The clone carrying this TCR beta chain was seen once. The data stem from a study of identical twins. TCRdb used MiXCR to reprocess the 5' RACE reads, holding one entry per CDR3 protein. Of fewer than 500,000 distinct CDR3 sequences listed, less than 25% are singletons. The same sample was also studied in work on T cells expressing NK-cell markers.

Sequences were obtained from CD4+ T cells sorted from blood. The source is a woman between 18 and 30 years old in good health.

CDR3 nucleotide sequence: TGTGCCAGCAGCTTAGGCAGGGTCGGACATATGAACATTCAGTACTTC. Protein sequence: CASSLGRVGHMNIQYF. The chain couples TRBV7-9 to TRBJ2-4; perhaps TRBD1 as D (5 bases). In germline, CDR1 is SEHNR, CDR2 FQNEAQ (reference sequence). V lost 1 base and J lost 7, with 17 bases in between. The CDR3 length is 16 residues.